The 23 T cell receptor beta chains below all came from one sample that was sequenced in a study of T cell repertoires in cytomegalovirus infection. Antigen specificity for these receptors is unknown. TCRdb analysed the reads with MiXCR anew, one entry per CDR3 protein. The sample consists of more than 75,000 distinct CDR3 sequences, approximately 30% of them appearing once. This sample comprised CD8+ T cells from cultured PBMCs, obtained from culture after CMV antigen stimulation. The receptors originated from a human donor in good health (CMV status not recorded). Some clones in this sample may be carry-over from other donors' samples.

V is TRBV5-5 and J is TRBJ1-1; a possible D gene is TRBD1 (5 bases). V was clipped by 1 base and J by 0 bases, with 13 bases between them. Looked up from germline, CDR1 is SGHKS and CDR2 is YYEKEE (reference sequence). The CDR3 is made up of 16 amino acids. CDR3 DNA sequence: TGTGCCAGCAGCTTGCAGGGAGGGACGGTGAACACTGAAGCTTTCTTT. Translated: CASSLQGGTVNTEAFF. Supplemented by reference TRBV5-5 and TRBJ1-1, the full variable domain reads DAGVTQSPTHLIKTRGQQVTLRCSPISGHKSVSWYQQVLGQGPQFIFQYYEKEERGRGNFPDRFSARQFPNYSSELNVNALLLGDSALYLCASSLQGGTVNTEAFFGQGTRLTVV.

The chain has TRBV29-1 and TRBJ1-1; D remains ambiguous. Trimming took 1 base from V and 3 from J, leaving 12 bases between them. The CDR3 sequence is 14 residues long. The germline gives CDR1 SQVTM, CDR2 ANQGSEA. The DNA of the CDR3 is TGCAGCGTTGAAGGGTACAGTTCGGACACTGAAGCTTTCTTT. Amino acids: CSVEGYSSDTEAFF.

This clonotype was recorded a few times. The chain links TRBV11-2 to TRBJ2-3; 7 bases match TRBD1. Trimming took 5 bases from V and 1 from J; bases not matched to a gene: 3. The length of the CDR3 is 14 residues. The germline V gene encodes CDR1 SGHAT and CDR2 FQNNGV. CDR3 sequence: CASSIGTGTDTQYF. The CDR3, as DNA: TGTGCCAGCAGCATCGGGACAGGCACAGATACGCAGTATTTT.

CDR3 sequence reads: CASSSLTPSYEQYF. The CDR3 DNA reads as TGTGCCAGCAGTTCCTTGACACCCTCCTACGAGCAGTACTTC. The V call is TRBV6-5, the J call TRBJ2-7; no definite D call. The CDR3 totals 14 residues. Germline CDR1 and CDR2: MNHEY and SVGAGI. The V gene lost 4 bases and the J gene lost 0 bases, with 10 bases spanning the gap.

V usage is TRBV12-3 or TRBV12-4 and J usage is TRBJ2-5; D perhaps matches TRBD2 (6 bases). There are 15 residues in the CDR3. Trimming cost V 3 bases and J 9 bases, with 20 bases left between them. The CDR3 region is CASSLGPGGKGAQYF. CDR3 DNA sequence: TGTGCCAGCAGTTTGGGACCGGGCGGGAAAGGTGCCCAGTACTTC.

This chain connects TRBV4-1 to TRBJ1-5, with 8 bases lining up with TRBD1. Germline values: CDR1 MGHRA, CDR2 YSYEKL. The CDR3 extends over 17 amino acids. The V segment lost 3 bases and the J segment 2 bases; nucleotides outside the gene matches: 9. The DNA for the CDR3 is TGCGCCAGCAGCCAGCTCGCAGGGGGCTCTGGCAATCAGCCCCAGCATTTT. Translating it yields CASSQLAGGSGNQPQHF.

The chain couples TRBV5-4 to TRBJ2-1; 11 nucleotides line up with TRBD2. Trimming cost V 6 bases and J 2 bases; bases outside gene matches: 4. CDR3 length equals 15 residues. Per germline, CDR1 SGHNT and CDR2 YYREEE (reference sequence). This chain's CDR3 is CASTLAGGTYNEQFF. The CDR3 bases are TGTGCCAGCACTCTAGCGGGGGGAACCTACAATGAGCAGTTCTTC.

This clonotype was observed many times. DNA of the CDR3: TGTGCCAGCAGCTTAGGTTGGGGGGGCACCAAAGAGACCCAGTACTTC. Translation: CASSLGWGGTKETQYF. The genes are TRBV7-6 and TRBJ2-5, with D possibly matching TRBD2 (7 bases). CDR1 is SGHVS, CDR2 FNYEAQ, per germline. CDR3 length: 16 amino acids. The V gene lost 1 base and the J gene lost 3 bases, with 15 bases spanning the gap.

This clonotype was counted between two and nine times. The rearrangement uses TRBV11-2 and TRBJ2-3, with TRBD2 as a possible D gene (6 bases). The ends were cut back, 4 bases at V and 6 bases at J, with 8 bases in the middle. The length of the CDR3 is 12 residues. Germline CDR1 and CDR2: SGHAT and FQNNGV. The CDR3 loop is CASSSGLDTQYF. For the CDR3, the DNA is TGTGCCAGCAGCTCGGGACTTGATACGCAGTATTTT.

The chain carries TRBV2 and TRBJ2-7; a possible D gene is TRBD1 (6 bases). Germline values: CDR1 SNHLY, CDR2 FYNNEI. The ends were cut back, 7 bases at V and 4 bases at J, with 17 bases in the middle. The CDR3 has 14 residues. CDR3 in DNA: TGTGCCAGCATGGGTGAGGACAGCTATTACGAGCAGTACTTC. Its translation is CASMGEDSYYEQYF.

CDR3 region: CASSDDRVNEQYF. The DNA of the CDR3 is TGTGCCAGCAGCGACGACAGGGTTAACGAGCAGTACTTC. J is TRBJ2-7 and V is TRBV7-6, with 7 nucleotides matching TRBD1. This CDR3 is 13 amino acids long. CDR1 and CDR2 (germline): SGHVS, FNYEAQ. Unmatched junction bases numbered 6, after V lost 5 bases and J lost 5 bases.

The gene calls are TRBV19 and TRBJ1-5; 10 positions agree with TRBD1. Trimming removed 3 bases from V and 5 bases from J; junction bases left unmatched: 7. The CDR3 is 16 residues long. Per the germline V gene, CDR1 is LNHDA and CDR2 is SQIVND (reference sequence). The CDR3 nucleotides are TGTGCCAGTAGTATTAGGGACAGGGGACCCCATCAGCCCCAGCATTTT. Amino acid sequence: CASSIRDRGPHQPQHF.

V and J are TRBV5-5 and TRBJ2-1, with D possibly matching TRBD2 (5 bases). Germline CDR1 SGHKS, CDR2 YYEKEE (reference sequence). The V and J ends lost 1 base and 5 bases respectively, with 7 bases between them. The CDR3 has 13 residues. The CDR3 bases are TGTGCCAGCAGCTTGCCCGGGGACAATGAGCAGTTCTTC. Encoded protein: CASSLPGDNEQFF.

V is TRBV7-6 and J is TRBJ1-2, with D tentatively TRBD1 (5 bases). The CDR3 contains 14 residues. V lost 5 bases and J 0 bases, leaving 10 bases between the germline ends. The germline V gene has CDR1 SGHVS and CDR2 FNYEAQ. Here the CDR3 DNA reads TGTGCCAGCAGCCCTTTAGGGGCTAACTATGGCTACACCTTC. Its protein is CASSPLGANYGYTF. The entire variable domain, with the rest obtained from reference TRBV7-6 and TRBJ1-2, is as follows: GAGVSQSPRYKVTKRGQDVALRCDPISGHVSLYWYRQALGQGPEFLTYFNYEAQQDKSGLPNDRFSAERPEGSISTLTIQRTEQRDSAMYRCASSPLGANYGYTFGSGTRLTVV.

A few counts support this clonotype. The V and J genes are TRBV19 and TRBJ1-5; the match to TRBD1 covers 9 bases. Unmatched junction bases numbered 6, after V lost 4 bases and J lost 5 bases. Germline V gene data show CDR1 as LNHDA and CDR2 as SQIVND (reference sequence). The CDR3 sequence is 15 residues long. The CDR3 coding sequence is TGTGCCAGTAGTAGGGGACAGGGAAGCGATCAGCCCCAGCATTTT. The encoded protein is CASSRGQGSDQPQHF.

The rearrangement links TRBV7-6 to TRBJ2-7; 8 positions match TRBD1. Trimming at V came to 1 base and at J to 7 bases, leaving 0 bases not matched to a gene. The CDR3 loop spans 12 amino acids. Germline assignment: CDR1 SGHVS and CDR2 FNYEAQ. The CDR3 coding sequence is TGTGCCAGCAGCTTAGGGACAGGGGAGCAGTACTTC. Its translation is CASSLGTGEQYF.

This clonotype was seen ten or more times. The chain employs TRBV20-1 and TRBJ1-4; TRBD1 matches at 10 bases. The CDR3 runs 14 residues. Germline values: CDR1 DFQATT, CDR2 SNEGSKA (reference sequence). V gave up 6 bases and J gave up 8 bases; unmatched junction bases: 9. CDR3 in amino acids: CSAQQGQGQEKLFF. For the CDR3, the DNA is TGCAGTGCCCAGCAGGGACAGGGGCAGGAAAAACTGTTTTTT.

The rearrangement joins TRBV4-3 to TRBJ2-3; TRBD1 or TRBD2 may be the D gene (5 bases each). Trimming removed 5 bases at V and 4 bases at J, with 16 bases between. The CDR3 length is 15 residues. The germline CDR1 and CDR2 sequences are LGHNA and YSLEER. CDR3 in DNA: TGCGCCAGCAGCGTCAGGGAGTCAACACCAGATACGCAGTATTTT. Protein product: CASSVRESTPDTQYF.

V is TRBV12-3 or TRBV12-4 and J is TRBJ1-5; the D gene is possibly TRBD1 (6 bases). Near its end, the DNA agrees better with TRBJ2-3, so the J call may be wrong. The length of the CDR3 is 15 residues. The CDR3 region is CASSLAIGGNQPQYF. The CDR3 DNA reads TGTGCCAGCAGTTTAGCGATTGGGGGCAATCAGCCCCAGTATTTT.

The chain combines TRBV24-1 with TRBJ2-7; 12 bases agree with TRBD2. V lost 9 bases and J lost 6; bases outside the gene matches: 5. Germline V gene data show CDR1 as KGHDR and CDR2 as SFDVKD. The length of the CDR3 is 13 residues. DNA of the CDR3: TGTGCCACCTCACTAGCGGGGGGTAGCGAGCAGTACTTC. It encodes CATSLAGGSEQYF.

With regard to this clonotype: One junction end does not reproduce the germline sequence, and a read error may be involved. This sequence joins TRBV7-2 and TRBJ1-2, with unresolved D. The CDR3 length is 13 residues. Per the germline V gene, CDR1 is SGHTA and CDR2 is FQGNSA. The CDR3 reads CASGLGDFYGYTF. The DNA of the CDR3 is TGTGCCAGCGGCTTAGGAGACTTCTATGGCTACACCTTC.

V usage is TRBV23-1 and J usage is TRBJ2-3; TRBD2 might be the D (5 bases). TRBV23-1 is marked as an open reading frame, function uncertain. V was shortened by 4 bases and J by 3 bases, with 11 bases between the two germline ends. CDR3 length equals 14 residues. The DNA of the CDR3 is TGCGCCAGCAGTCCACGACTAAGTACAGATACGCAGTATTTT. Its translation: CASSPRLSTDTQYF.

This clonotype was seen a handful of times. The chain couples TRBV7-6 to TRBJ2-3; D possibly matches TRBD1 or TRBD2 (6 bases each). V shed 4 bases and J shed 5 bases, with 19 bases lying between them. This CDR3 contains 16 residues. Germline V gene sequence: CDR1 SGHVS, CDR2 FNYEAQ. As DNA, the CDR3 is TGTGCCAGCAGCTCCCCGATAGGGGGGCCGGGAGATACGCAGTATTTT. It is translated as CASSSPIGGPGDTQYF.